The 26 T cell receptor beta chains presented below share a single source sample, sequenced in a study of CD8 T cells in Susac syndrome. RNA totalling about 0.5 to 1 ug underwent reverse transcription with random hexamers. TCRdb reanalysed the immunoSEQ multiplex PCR reads using MiXCR and keeps one entry per CDR3 protein. This table has about 170,000 distinct CDR3 sequences, approximately 94% appearing once. The source material was CD4+ T cells from PBMCs. The source of these receptors is a human donor with Susac syndrome.

The chain recombines TRBV2 with TRBJ2-7; D possibly corresponds to TRBD2 (5 bases). This CDR3 has 17 amino acids. CDR1 and CDR2 from the germline V gene are SNHLY and FYNNEI. With 7 bases removed from V and 2 bases from J, the gap between germline ends came to 24 bases. In nucleotides, the CDR3 is TGTGCCAGCACCAAAGAGGGTCTTCTCGGGTCGGCCTACGAGCAGTACTTC. This sequence encodes CASTKEGLLGSAYEQYF.

This rearrangement joins TRBV9 to TRBJ1-1; 8 positions agree with TRBD1. The germline CDR1 and CDR2 sequences are SGDLS and YYNGEE. CDR3 length: 16 amino acids. V shed 0 bases, J shed 1 base, and the junction held 5 bases outside the gene matches. CDR3 in amino acids: CASSVGPGGSNTEAFF. The CDR3 DNA sequence: TGTGCCAGCAGCGTAGGGCCAGGGGGCTCGAACACTGAAGCTTTCTTT.

The V call is TRBV4-3, the J call TRBJ2-2; D perhaps matches TRBD2 (5 bases). Trimming shortened V by 4 bases and J by 4 bases, and 16 bases separated the two germline ends. Germline V gives CDR1 LGHNA, CDR2 YSLEER. The CDR3 totals 16 residues. Here the CDR3 DNA reads TGCGCCAGCAGCCCGAATCCGGGGTCAACCACCGGGGAGCTGTTTTTT. It codes for CASSPNPGSTTGELFF.

The rearrangement uses TRBV9 and TRBJ2-1; TRBD1 or TRBD2 may be the D gene (5 bases each). V lost 0 bases and J 7 bases, leaving 17 bases between the germline ends. The CDR3 has 16 amino acids. Germline loops: CDR1 SGDLS, CDR2 YYNGEE. The CDR3 protein is CASSVGGTTLGNEQFF. The DNA of the CDR3 is TGTGCCAGCAGCGTAGGGGGGACCACCCTAGGGAATGAGCAGTTCTTC.

The chain links TRBV9 to TRBJ1-1; D gene uncertain. Trimming took off 6 bases at V and 4 bases at J, with 19 bases between the two ends. The CDR3 is made up of 15 amino acids. Looked up from germline, CDR1 is SGDLS and CDR2 is YYNGEE. As DNA, the CDR3 is TGTGCCAGCACTCGCGGGCTCGATACCTCCACTGAAGCTTTCTTT. This encodes CASTRGLDTSTEAFF.

The chain joins TRBV28 to TRBJ2-5, with TRBD2 matching over 7 bases. Germline values: CDR1 MDHEN, CDR2 SYDVKM. CDR3 length: 16 amino acids. V dropped 5 bases and J dropped 5; count of bases not matched to a gene: 14. The CDR3 loop reads CASSPGGGSVRETQYF. CDR3 bases: TGTGCCAGCAGTCCGGGAGGAGGGTCCGTGAGGGAGACCCAGTACTTC.

The gene calls are TRBV7-9 and TRBJ1-6; D call uncertain. Trimming removed 5 bases from V and 7 bases from J, with 12 bases in between. The germline V gene has CDR1 SEHNR and CDR2 FQNEAQ (reference sequence). This CDR3 region has 14 residues. The CDR3 DNA reads TGTGCCAGCAGCCCCCGCGGGGAGAATTCACCCCTCCACTTT. Translated: CASSPRGENSPLHF.

This rearrangement joins TRBV5-1 to TRBJ2-5, with D perhaps TRBD1 (7 bases). Germline V gives CDR1 SGHRS, CDR2 YFSETQ. With 4 bases removed from V and 2 bases from J, the gap between germline ends came to 12 bases. The CDR3 length is 14 residues. The CDR3 here is CASSAGQLQETQYF. For the CDR3, the DNA is TGCGCCAGCAGCGCGGGACAGCTTCAAGAGACCCAGTACTTC.

V usage is TRBV20-1 and J usage is TRBJ1-2; D remains unclear. Trimming removed 0 bases from V and 9 bases from J, with 11 bases in between. The CDR3 totals 12 residues. Germline CDR1 and CDR2: DFQATT and SNEGSKA (reference sequence). CDR3 DNA: TGCAGTGCTAGAGATACGGTAGAAAGCTACACCTTC. Its translation is CSARDTVESYTF.

V usage is TRBV30 and J usage is TRBJ1-2; 9 bases line up with TRBD1. Germline-derived CDR1 and CDR2 are GTSNPN and SVGIG (reference sequence). There are 11 residues in the CDR3. V trimming: 3 bases; J trimming: 13 bases; junction bases outside the gene matches: 6. CDR3 nucleotides: TGTGCCTGGAGACAGGGGGCGCGTGGCACCTTC. Translation gives CAWRQGARGTF.

The chain joins TRBV29-1 to TRBJ2-1, with 10 bases fitting TRBD1. Trimming took 8 bases from V and 12 from J; bases not matched to a gene: 10. CDR3 length: 12 residues. Germline V gene sequence: CDR1 SQVTM, CDR2 ANQGSEA. This chain's CDR3 is CSILDRGPGQFF. The CDR3 DNA is TGCAGCATCCTCGACAGGGGGCCTGGGCAGTTCTTC.

This chain joins TRBV20-1 and TRBJ2-7, with D hard to call. The V end was cut by 8 bases, the J end by 2 bases, with 13 bases between. The CDR3 covers 12 residues. The germline V gene encodes CDR1 DFQATT and CDR2 SNEGSKA (reference sequence). In DNA, the CDR3 is TGCAGTCCTACAATCCCACCCTACGAGCAGTACTTC. Amino acid sequence: CSPTIPPYEQYF.

The V call is TRBV12-3 or TRBV12-4, the J call TRBJ2-2, with unresolved D. This CDR3 spans 13 amino acids. Trimming stripped 3 bases from V and 6 bases from J, with 8 bases between. CDR3 bases: TGTGCCAGCAGTTTTCAAGAGGCCGGGGAGCTGTTTTTT. This translates into CASSFQEAGELFF.

The chain uses TRBV6-5 and TRBJ2-2, with 9 nucleotides matching TRBD2. The CDR3 runs to 16 residues. CDR1 is MNHEY and CDR2 is SVGAGI in the germline V gene. J was trimmed by 4 bases and V by 0 bases; bases with no gene match: 3. CDR3 nucleotides: TGTGCCAGCAGTTACTCAGGCGGGAGGGGCACCGGGGAGCTGTTTTTT. Protein sequence: CASSYSGGRGTGELFF.

The chain is built from TRBV4-1 and TRBJ1-2; the D gene is possibly TRBD1 (5 bases). CDR3 length: 15 residues. V was cut by 0 bases and J by 3 bases, with 11 bases left in between. Germline assignment: CDR1 MGHRA and CDR2 YSYEKL. The CDR3, as DNA: TGCGCCAGCAGCCAAGATCTGGGGCGCGACTATGGCTACACCTTC. Encoded protein: CASSQDLGRDYGYTF.

The chain carries TRBV2 and TRBJ1-6; no definite D call. The V gene's germline CDR1 is SNHLY and CDR2 FYNNEI. Trimming stripped 8 bases from V and 2 bases from J, with 13 bases between. This CDR3 comprises 15 residues. CDR3 amino acids: CASGEQDPYNSPLHF. In DNA, the CDR3 is TGTGCCAGCGGGGAGCAGGACCCCTATAATTCACCCCTCCACTTT. Based on the CDR3 plus reference TRBV2 and TRBJ1-6, the full variable domain is EPEVTQTPSHQVTQMGQEVILRCVPISNHLYFYWYRQILGQKVEFLVSFYNNEISEKSEIFDDQFSVERPDGSNFTLKIRSTKLEDSAMYFCASGEQDPYNSPLHFGNGTRLTVT.

The gene calls are TRBV6-1 and TRBJ2-1; D perhaps matches TRBD1 (5 bases). The V and J ends lost 6 bases and 5 bases respectively, with 20 bases between them. The length of the CDR3 is 16 residues. Germline CDR1 is MNHNS and CDR2 is SASEGT. CDR3 nucleotide sequence: TGTGCCAGCAGGCCAACTCACGGCAGGGTAGACAATGAGCAGTTCTTC. Its translation: CASRPTHGRVDNEQFF.

This chain uses TRBV11-1 with TRBJ2-2; D possibly corresponds to TRBD1 (5 bases). The CDR3 spans 16 residues. From germline, CDR1 is SGHAT and CDR2 FQDESV (reference sequence). The ends were cut back, 2 bases at V and 6 bases at J, with 16 bases in the middle. The CDR3 reads CASSLRLPGSAGELFF. The DNA of the CDR3 is TGTGCCAGCAGCTTAAGGCTACCAGGGTCGGCCGGGGAGCTGTTTTTT.

The chain has TRBV5-8 and TRBJ2-2; TRBD2 matches 9 bases. V lost 4 bases to trimming and J lost 4 bases; unmatched junction nucleotides: 8. Germline CDR1 and CDR2: SGHTS and YDEGEE. The CDR3 spans 16 residues. DNA for the CDR3: TGTGCCAGCAGCAAACTTAGCGGGAGTGGCACCGGGGAGCTGTTTTTT. Translation gives CASSKLSGSGTGELFF.

The genes are TRBV2 and TRBJ2-1, with 9 bases identical to TRBD1. The CDR3 covers 13 residues. Germline CDR1 and CDR2: SNHLY and FYNNEI. After removal of 7 bases from V and 7 bases from J, the junction contained 5 bases not matched to a gene. This CDR3 reads CASTRDRANEQFF. The CDR3 bases are TGTGCCAGCACCCGGGACAGGGCTAATGAGCAGTTCTTC.

The genes are TRBV7-8 and TRBJ2-1; tentative D call: TRBD2 (7 bases). V lost 2 bases, J lost 4 bases, and 12 bases lay in between. CDR1 is SGHVS and CDR2 is FQNEAQ in the germline V gene. The CDR3 consists of 15 residues. CDR3 in amino acids: CASSLRRGGYNEQFF. CDR3 DNA: TGTGCCAGCAGCTTAAGGAGGGGGGGATACAATGAGCAGTTCTTC.

J is TRBJ1-3 and V is TRBV9; D gene unclear. V was pared by 2 bases and J by 0 bases, with 12 bases between. This CDR3 is built from 16 residues. CDR1 and CDR2 (germline): SGDLS, YYNGEE. The CDR3 coding sequence is TGTGCCAGCAGCGTTCGATCAGAAAGCTCTGGAAACACCATATATTTT. Translating it yields CASSVRSESSGNTIYF.

The V call is TRBV19, the J call TRBJ1-2; TRBD1 aligns across 9 bases. With V trimmed by 6 bases and J by 3 bases, 8 bases remained unmatched. Germline values: CDR1 LNHDA, CDR2 SQIVND (reference sequence). This CDR3 has 15 residues. CDR3 in amino acids: CASSYTGGTHYGYTF. The CDR3 nucleotides read TGTGCCAGTAGCTATACAGGGGGCACCCACTATGGCTACACCTTC.

The chain is built from TRBV29-1 and TRBJ1-2, with D uncertain. This CDR3 contains 11 residues. V was clipped by 5 bases and J by 5 bases, with 9 bases between them. From germline, CDR1 is SQVTM and CDR2 ANQGSEA. CDR3 sequence: CSVLDGYGYTF. The CDR3 region has the DNA TGCAGCGTTCTGGACGGATATGGCTACACCTTC.

The rearrangement uses TRBV5-4 and TRBJ2-5; 7 bases are a match to TRBD1. Germline V gene lookup returns CDR1 SGHNT and CDR2 YYREEE (reference sequence). Germline trimming cut 0 bases from V and 4 bases from J; bases unmatched to any gene: 6. This CDR3 is 15 amino acids long. The CDR3, as DNA: TGTGCCAGCAGCTTGGACAGGGGCTCCCGAGAGACCCAGTACTTC. Protein: CASSLDRGSRETQYF.

The chain combines TRBV4-2 with TRBJ2-3; TRBD2 aligns across 10 bases. V trimming: 3 bases; J trimming: 1 base; junction bases outside the gene matches: 10. This CDR3 comprises 18 residues. Looked up from germline, CDR1 is LGHNA and CDR2 is YNFKEQ. CDR3 loop: CASSQQARTSGGTDTQYF. The CDR3 region has the DNA TGTGCCAGCAGCCAGCAAGCCAGGACTAGCGGAGGCACAGATACGCAGTATTTT.